These T cell receptor beta chains were read from a single sample in a study of T cells after yellow fever vaccination. TCRdb used MiXCR to reprocess the 5' RACE reads, holding one entry per CDR3 protein. The sample includes a few hundred thousand distinct CDR3 sequences, about 4% seen only once; the top ten take 24%. The sample in question was PBMCs, obtained 5 days after the yellow fever booster vaccination. Receptors originate from a man younger than 35 who received the YFV17D yellow fever vaccine. The CDR3 runs from the conserved cysteine through the conserved F or W. D genes are given only for firm matches. Clone size appears in some rows only: once, few, many, or a class for an expanded clone.

>TRBJ1-2|TRBD1|17|TRBV20-1|many
TGCAGTGCTAGAGACCTATACACAGGGGCTTACGGCTATGGCTACACCTTC
CSARDLYTGAYGYGYTF
>TRBJ2-1|TRBD2|16|TRBV7-2|many
TGTGCCAGCAGCCCCAATCCGACGGGGGGGGACAATGAGCAGTTCTTC
CASSPNPTGGDNEQFF
>TRBJ2-5|TRBD1|16|TRBV28|many
TGTGCCAGCAGTTTAGGACAGGGGACACGAGAAGAGACCCAGTACTTC
CASSLGQGTREETQYF
>TRBJ2-3|-|12|TRBV20-1|many
TGCAGTGGGGGATCGCGGACAGATACGCAGTATTTT
CSGGSRTDTQYF
>TRBJ2-3|TRBD2|15|TRBV20-1|many
TGCAGTGCCACTCTAGCGGGGGGGAGCACAGATACGCAGTATTTT
CSATLAGGSTDTQYF
>TRBJ2-2|-|13|TRBV18|many
TGTGCCAGCTCACCGGGGGCATCCGGGGAGCTGTTTTTT
CASSPGASGELFF
>TRBJ1-1|-|13|TRBV27|-
TGTGCCAGCAGTTTTGGGGGAAGCACTGAAGCTTTCTTT
CASSFGGSTEAFF
>TRBJ2-1|-|16|TRBV20-1|-
TGCAGTGCTAGAGGTAGAATGGGGGGAACCTACAATGAGCAGTTCTTC
CSARGRMGGTYNEQFF
>TRBJ2-7|-|12|TRBV7-9|-
TGTGCCAGCAGTATTCTCTCTTACGAGCAGTACTTC
CASSILSYEQYF
>TRBJ2-7|TRBD2|16|TRBV5-1|few
TGCGCCAGCAGCTTGGCCCCGAGCGGGGGGGCGTTCGAGCAGTACTTC
CASSLAPSGGAFEQYF
>TRBJ2-5|-|11|TRBV10-3|-
TGTGCCATCAGTGAACAAGAGACCCAGTACTTC
CAISEQETQYF
>TRBJ2-6|-|15|TRBV5-6|many
TGTGCCAGCCTTCCGAGGGTAACAGGGGCCAACGTCCTGACTTTC
CASLPRVTGANVLTF
>TRBJ1-2|-|14|TRBV4-3|few
TGCGCCAGCAGCCAGGACTTAGGACACTATGGCTACACCTTC
CASSQDLGHYGYTF
>TRBJ2-5|-|12|TRBV5-1|few
TGCGCCAGCAGTCCCGAACTAGAGACCCAGTACTTC
CASSPELETQYF
>TRBJ2-3|-|12|TRBV7-9|few
TGTGCTCCCCTGGGAAGGGGAGATACGCAGTATTTT
CAPLGRGDTQYF
>TRBJ2-1|-|14|TRBV9|many
TGTGCCAGCAGCCCCACCCTCAGCAGCAATGAGCAGTTCTTC
CASSPTLSSNEQFF
>TRBJ1-3|-|13|TRBV3-1|-
TGTGCCAGCAGGACAGCCCCTGGAAACACCATATATTTT
CASRTAPGNTIYF
>TRBJ2-3|TRBD1|15|TRBV27|-
TGTGCCAGCAGGCCAAGAACCCGGGACAGCAACAGGCAGTATTTT
CASRPRTRDSNRQYF
>TRBJ2-3|-|16|TRBV7-2|few
TGTGCCAGCAGCATAAATATGGACTCACCAGCGGATACGCAGTATTTT
CASSINMDSPADTQYF
>TRBJ2-1|-|14|TRBV4-3|-
TGCGCCAGCAGCCAAGACCTAGCCTACAATGAGCAGTTCTTC
CASSQDLAYNEQFF
>TRBJ1-5|TRBD1|15|TRBV7-2|many
TGTGCCAGCAGCCCGAGGGACAGGGCGGTCCAGCCCCAGCATTTT
CASSPRDRAVQPQHF
>TRBJ2-2|TRBD1|18|TRBV7-2|many
TGTGCCAGCAGCTTGAATCCCGGGACAGGGGCCTCCACCGGGGAGCTGTTTTTT
CASSLNPGTGASTGELFF